The source of this T cell receptor beta chain is a study of Graves' ophthalmopathy and Graves' hyperthyroidism. The ends were cut back, 2 bases at V and 4 bases at J, with 12 bases in the middle. CDR3 length equals 14 residues. The germline gives CDR1 SGHAT, CDR2 FQNNGV. To note about this clonotype: The antigen is undetermined.

The sequenced template was RNA, covering the TCR beta CDR3 region. First-round RT-PCR with HTBI primers preceded a second-round multiplex PCR. MiXCR was run by TCRdb on the multiplex PCR reads, yielding one entry per CDR3 protein. The sample gives hundreds of thousands of distinct CDR3 sequences, approximately 21% of which show up once; around two fifths is in the top ten. Moderate-to-severe activity, CAS ≥3, NOSPECS ≥4 and a duration under 3 months were seen in donors with ophthalmopathy. The PBMC fraction was derived from less than 11 ml of fresh peripheral blood. Whole-study findings and limits: A majority of expanded thyroid clonotypes exceeding 0.001 frequency were likewise present in blood.

The V call is TRBV11-2, the J call TRBJ2-7, with D possibly TRBD2 on 6 matching bases. The material sequenced was peripheral blood. The TCR comes from a woman in her 50s with Graves' ophthalmopathy. The DNA of the CDR3 is TGTGCCAGCAGCTTACGGGGGATCGGGTACGAGCAGTACTTC. Its translation: CASSLRGIGYEQYF. Together with reference TRBV11-2 and TRBJ2-7, the CDR3 gives the full variable domain: EAGVAQSPRYKIIEKRQSVAFWCNPISGHATLYWYQQILGQGPKLLIQFQNNGVVDDSQLPKDRFSAERLKGVDSTLKIQPAKLEDSAVYLCASSLRGIGYEQYFGPGTRLTVT.